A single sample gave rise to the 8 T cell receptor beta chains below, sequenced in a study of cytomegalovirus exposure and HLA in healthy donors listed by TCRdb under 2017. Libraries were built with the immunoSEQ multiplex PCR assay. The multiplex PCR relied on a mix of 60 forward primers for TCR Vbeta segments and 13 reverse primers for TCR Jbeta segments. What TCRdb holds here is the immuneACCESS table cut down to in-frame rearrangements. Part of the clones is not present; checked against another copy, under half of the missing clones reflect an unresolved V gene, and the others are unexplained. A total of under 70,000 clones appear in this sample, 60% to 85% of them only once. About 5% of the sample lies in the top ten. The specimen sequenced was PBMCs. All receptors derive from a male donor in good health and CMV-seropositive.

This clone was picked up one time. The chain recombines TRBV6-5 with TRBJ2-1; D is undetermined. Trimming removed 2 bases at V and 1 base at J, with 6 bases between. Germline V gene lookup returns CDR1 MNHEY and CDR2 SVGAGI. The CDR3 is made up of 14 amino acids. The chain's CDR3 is CASSYRSSYNEQFF. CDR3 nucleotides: TGTGCCAGCAGTTACCGGTCTTCCTACAATGAGCAGTTCTTC.

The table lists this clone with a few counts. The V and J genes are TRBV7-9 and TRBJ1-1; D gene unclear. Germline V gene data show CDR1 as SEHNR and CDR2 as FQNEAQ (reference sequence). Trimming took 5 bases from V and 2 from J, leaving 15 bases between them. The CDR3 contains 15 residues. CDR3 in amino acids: CASSGFRTLNTEAFF. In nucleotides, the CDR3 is TGTGCCAGCAGCGGTTTCCGGACTCTTAACACTGAAGCTTTCTTT. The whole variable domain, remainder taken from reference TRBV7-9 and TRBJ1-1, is DTGVSQNPRHKITKRGQNVTFRCDPISEHNRLYWYRQTLGQGPEFLTYFQNEAQLEKSRLLSDRFSAERPKGSFSTLEIQRTEQGDSAMYLCASSGFRTLNTEAFFGQGTRLTVV.

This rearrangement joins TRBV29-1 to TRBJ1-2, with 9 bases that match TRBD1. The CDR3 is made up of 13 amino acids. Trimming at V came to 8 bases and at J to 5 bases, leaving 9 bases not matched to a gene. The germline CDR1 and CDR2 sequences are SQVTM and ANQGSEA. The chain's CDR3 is CSYTGTGRYGYTF. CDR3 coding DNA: TGCAGCTACACAGGGACAGGGAGATATGGCTACACCTTC.

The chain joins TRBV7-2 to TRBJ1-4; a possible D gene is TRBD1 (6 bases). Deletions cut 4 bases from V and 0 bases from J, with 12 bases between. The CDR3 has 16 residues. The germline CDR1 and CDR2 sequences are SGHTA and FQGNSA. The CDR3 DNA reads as TGTGCCAGCAGCTCCCACAGGGATCCAACTAATGAAAAACTGTTTTTT. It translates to CASSSHRDPTNEKLFF.

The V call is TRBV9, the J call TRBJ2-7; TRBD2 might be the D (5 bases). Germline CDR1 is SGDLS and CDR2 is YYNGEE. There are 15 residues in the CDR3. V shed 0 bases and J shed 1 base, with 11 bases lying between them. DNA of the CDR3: TGTGCCAGCAGCGTAGGTTTCGGGGTTTCCTACGAGCAGTACTTC. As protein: CASSVGFGVSYEQYF. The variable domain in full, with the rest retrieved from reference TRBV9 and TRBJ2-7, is DSGVTQTPKHLITATGQRVTLRCSPRSGDLSVYWYQQSLDQGLQFLIQYYNGEERAKGNILERFSAQQFPDLHSELNLSSLELGDSALYFCASSVGFGVSYEQYFGPGTRLTVT.

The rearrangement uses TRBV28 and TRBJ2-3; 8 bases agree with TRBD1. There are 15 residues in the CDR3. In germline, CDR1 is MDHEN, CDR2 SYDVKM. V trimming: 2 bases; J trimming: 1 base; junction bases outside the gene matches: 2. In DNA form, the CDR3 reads TGTGCCAGCAGTTTAAGGGGACAGGGCACAGATACGCAGTATTTT. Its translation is CASSLRGQGTDTQYF. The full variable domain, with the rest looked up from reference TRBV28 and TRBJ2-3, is DVKVTQSSRYLVKRTGEKVFLECVQDMDHENMFWYRQDPGLGLRLIYFSYDVKMKEKGDIPEGYSVSREKKERFSLILESASTNQTSMYLCASSLRGQGTDTQYFGPGTRLTVL.

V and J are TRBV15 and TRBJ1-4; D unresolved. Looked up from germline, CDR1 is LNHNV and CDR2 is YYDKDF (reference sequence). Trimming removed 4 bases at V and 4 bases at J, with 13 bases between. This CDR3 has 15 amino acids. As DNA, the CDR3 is TGTGCCACCAGCACCCCGACCCGCGGTAATGAAAAACTGTTTTTT. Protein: CATSTPTRGNEKLFF.

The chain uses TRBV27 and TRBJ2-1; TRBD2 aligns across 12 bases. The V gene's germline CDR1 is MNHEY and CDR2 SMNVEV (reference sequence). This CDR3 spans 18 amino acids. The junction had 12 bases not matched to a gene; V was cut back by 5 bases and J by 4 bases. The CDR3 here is CASSPRLAGGPLYNEQFF. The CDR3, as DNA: TGTGCCAGCAGTCCCCGGCTAGCGGGGGGGCCCCTTTACAATGAGCAGTTCTTC.